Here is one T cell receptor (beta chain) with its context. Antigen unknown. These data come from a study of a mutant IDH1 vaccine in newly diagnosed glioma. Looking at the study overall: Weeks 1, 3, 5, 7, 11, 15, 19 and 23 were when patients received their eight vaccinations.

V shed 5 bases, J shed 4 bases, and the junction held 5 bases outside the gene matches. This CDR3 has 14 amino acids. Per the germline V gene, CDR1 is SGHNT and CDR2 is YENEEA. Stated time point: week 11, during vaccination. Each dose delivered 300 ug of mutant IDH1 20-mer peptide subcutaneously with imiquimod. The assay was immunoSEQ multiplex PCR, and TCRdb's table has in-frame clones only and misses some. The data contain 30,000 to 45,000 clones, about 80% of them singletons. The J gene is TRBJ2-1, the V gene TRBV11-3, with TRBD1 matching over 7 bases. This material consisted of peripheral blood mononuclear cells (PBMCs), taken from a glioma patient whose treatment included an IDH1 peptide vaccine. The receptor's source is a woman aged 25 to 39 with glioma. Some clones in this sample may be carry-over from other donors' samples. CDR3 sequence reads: CASSPKGAYNEQFF. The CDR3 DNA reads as TGTGCCAGCAGCCCAAAGGGGGCATACAATGAGCAGTTCTTC.